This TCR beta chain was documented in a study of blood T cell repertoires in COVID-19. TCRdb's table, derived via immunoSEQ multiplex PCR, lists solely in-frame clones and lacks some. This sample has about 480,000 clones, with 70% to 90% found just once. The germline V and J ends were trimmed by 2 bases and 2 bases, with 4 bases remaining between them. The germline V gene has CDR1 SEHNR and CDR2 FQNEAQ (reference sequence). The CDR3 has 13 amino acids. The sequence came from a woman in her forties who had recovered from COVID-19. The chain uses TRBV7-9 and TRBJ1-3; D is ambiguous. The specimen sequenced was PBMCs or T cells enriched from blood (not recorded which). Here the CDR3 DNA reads TGTGCCAGCAGCTTAATTACTGGAAACACCATATATTTT. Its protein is CASSLITGNTIYF.